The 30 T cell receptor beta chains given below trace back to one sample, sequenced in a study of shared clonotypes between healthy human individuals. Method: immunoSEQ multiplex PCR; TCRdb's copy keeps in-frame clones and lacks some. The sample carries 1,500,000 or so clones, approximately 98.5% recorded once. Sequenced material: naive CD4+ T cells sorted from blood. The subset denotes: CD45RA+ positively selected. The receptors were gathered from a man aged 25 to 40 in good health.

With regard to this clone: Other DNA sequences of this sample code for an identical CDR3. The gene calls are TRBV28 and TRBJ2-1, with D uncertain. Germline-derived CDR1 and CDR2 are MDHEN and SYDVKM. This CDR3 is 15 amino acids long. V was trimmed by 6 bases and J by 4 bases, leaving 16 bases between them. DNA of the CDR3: TGTGCCAGCAGCACCCCGGGCCAAGGGTACAATGAGCAGTTCTTC. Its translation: CASSTPGQGYNEQFF.

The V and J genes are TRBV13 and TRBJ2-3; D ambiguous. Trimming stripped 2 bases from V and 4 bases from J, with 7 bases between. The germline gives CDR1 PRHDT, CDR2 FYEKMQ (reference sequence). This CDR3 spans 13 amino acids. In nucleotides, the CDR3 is TGTGCCAGCAGCTTACTTTATTCAGATACGCAGTATTTT. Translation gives CASSLLYSDTQYF.

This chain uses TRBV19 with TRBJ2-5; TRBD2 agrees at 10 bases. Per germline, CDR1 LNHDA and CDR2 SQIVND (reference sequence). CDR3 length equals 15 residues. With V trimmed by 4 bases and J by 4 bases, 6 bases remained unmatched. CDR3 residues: CASSKVASGRETQYF. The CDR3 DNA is TGTGCCAGTAGTAAGGTCGCTAGCGGGAGAGAGACCCAGTACTTC.

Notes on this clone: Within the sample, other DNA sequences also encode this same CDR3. The CDR3 loop reads CASSPLSYEQYF. The CDR3 DNA is TGTGCCAGCTCACCGCTCTCCTACGAGCAGTACTTC. The gene calls are TRBV18 and TRBJ2-7; D is ambiguous. CDR1 and CDR2 (germline): KGHSH, LQKENI. Trimming cost V 3 bases and J 0 bases, with 3 bases left between them. The CDR3 is 12 residues long.

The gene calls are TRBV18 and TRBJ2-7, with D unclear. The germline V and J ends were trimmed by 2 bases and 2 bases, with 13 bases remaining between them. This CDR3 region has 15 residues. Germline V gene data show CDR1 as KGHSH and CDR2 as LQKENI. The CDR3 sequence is CASSPASIIPYEQYF. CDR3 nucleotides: TGTGCCAGCTCACCAGCTTCGATCATCCCCTACGAGCAGTACTTC.

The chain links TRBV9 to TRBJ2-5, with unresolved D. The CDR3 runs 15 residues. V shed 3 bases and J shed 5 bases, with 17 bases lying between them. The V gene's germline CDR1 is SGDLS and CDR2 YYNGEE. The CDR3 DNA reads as TGTGCCAGCAGCGAGAACGTTGGTCCGTGGGAGACCCAGTACTTC. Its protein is CASSENVGPWETQYF.

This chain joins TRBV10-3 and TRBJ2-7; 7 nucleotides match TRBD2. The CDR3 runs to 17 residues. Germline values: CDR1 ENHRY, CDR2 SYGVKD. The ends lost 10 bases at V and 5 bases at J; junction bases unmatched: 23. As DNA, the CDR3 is TGTGCCAGAGAGGATCCTATAGCGGGCCCTAAACAGGACGAGCAGTACTTC. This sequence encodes CAREDPIAGPKQDEQYF.

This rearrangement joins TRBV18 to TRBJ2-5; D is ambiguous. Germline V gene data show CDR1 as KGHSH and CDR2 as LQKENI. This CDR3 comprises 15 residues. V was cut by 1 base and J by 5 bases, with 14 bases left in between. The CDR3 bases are TGTGCCAGCTCACCACTGGGGAAAGGTCAGGAGACCCAGTACTTC. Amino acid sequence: CASSPLGKGQETQYF.

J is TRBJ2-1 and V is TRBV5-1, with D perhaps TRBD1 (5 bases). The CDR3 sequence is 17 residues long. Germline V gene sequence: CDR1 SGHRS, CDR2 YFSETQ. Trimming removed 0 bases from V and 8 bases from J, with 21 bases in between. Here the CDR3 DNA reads TGCGCCAGCAGCTTGGATGTGTCCTGGCAGGGTGTCTATGAGCAGTTCTTC. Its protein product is CASSLDVSWQGVYEQFF. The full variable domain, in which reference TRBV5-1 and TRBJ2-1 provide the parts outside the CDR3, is KAGVTQTPRYLIKTRGQQVTLSCSPISGHRSVSWYQQTPGQGLQFLFEYFSETQRNKGNFPGRFSGRQFSNSRSEMNVSTLELGDSALYLCASSLDVSWQGVYEQFFGPGTRLTVL.

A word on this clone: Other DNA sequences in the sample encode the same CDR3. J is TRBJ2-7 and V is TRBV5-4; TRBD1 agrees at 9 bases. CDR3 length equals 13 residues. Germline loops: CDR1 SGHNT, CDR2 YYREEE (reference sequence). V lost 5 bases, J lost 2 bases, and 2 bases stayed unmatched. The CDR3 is CASRRTGAYEQYF. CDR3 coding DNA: TGTGCCAGCAGAAGGACAGGGGCCTACGAGCAGTACTTC. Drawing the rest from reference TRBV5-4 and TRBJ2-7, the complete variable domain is ETGVTQSPTHLIKTRGQQVTLRCSSQSGHNTVSWYQQALGQGPQFIFQYYREEENGRGNFPPRFSGLQFPNYSSELNVNALELDDSALYLCASRRTGAYEQYFGPGTRLTVT.

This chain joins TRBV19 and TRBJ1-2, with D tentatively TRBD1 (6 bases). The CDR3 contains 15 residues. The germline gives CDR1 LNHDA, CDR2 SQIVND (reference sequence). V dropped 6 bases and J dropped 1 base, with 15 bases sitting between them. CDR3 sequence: CASSPIGTNNYGYTF. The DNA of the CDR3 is TGTGCCAGTAGCCCCATCGGGACAAATAACTATGGCTACACCTTC.

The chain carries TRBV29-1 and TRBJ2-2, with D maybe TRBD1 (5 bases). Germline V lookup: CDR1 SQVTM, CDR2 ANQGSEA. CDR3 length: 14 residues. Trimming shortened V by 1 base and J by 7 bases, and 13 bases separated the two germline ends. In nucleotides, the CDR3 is TGCAGCGTTGAAGCCCTAGGGGTTGGCGGGGAGCTGTTTTTT. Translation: CSVEALGVGGELFF.

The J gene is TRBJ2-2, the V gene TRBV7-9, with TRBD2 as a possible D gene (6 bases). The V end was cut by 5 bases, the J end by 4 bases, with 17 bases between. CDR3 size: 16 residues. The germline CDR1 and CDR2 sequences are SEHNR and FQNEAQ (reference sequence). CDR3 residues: CASSPLPGRGTGELFF. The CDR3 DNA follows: TGTGCCAGCAGCCCCCTCCCCGGGAGAGGCACCGGGGAGCTGTTTTTT.

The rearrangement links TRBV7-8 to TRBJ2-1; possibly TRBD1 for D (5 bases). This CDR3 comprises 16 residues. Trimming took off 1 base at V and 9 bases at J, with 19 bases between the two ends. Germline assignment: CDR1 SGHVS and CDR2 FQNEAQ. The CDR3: CASSLENRPRRGEQFF. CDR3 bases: TGTGCCAGCAGCTTAGAGAACAGGCCCCGAAGGGGTGAGCAGTTCTTC. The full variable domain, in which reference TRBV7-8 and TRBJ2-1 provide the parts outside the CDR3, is GAGVSQSPRYKVAKRGQDVALRCDPISGHVSLFWYQQALGQGPEFLTYFQNEAQLDKSGLPSDRFFAERPEGSVSTLKIQRTQQEDSAVYLCASSLENRPRRGEQFFGPGTRLTVL.

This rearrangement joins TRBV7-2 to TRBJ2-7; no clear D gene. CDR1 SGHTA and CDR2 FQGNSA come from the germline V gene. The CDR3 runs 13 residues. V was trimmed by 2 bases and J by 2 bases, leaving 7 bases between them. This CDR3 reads CASSLLPTYEQYF. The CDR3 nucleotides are TGTGCCAGCAGCTTATTACCGACCTACGAGCAGTACTTC.

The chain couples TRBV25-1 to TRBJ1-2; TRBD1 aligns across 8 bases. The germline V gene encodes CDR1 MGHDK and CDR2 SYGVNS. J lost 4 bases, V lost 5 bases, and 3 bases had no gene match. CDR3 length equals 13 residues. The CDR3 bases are TGTGCCAGCAGTTCAGGGGGCTTCTATGGCTACACCTTC. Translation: CASSSGGFYGYTF.

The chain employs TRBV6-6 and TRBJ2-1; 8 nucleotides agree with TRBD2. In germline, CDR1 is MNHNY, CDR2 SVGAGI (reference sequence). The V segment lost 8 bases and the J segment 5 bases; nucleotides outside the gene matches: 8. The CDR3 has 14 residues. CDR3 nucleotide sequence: TGTGCCAGCTCCCCTAGCGGGTACAACAATGAGCAGTTCTTC. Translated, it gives CASSPSGYNNEQFF.

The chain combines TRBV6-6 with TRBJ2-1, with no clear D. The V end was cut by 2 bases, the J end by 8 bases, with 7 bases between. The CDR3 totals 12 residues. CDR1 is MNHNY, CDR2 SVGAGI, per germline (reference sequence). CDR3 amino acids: CASSYVFDEQFF. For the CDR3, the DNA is TGTGCCAGCAGTTACGTCTTCGATGAGCAGTTCTTC.

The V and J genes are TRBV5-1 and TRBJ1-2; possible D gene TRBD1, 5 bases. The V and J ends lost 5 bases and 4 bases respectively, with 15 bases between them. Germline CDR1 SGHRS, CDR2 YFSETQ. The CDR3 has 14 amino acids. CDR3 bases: TGCGCCAGCAGACAAGAGTACGGGACCTATGGCTACACCTTC. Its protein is CASRQEYGTYGYTF. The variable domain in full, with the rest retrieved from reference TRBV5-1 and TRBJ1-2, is KAGVTQTPRYLIKTRGQQVTLSCSPISGHRSVSWYQQTPGQGLQFLFEYFSETQRNKGNFPGRFSGRQFSNSRSEMNVSTLELGDSALYLCASRQEYGTYGYTFGSGTRLTVV.

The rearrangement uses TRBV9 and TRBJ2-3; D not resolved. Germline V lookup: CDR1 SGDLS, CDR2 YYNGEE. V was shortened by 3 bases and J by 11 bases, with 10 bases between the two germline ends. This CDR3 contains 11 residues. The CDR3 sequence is CASSALEVQYF. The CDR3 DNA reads TGTGCCAGCAGCGCCCTCGAGGTGCAGTATTTT.

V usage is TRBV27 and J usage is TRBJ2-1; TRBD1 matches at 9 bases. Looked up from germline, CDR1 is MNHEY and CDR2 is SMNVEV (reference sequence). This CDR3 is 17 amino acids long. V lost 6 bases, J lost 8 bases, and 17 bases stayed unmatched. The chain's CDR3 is CASSRDRDLHTHYEQFF. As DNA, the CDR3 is TGTGCCAGCAGCCGGGACAGGGATCTTCACACACACTATGAGCAGTTCTTC.

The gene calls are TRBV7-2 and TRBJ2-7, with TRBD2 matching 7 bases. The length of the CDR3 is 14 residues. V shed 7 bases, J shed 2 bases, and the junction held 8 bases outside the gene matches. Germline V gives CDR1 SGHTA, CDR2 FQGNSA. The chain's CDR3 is CASTGAGTTYEQYF. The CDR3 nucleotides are TGTGCCAGCACCGGGGCTGGGACTACCTACGAGCAGTACTTC.

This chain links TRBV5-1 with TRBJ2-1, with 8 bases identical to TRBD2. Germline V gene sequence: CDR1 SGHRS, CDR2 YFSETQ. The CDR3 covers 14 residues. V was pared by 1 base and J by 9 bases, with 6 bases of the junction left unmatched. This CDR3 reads CASSLQSTSGEQFF. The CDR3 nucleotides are TGCGCCAGCAGCTTGCAAAGTACTAGCGGTGAGCAGTTCTTC.

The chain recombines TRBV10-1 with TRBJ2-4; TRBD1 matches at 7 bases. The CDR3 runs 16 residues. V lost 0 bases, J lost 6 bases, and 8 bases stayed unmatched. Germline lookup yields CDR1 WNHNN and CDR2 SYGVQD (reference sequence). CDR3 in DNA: TGCGCCAGCAGTGAGTCAGGAAGGGGGCGAGGAAACATTCAGTACTTC. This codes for CASSESGRGRGNIQYF.

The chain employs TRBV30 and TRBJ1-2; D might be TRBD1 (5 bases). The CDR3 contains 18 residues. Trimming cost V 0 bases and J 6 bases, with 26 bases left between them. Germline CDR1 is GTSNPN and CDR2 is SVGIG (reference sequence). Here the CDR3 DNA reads TGTGCCTGGAGTGTAGGGGAGGGTCGGGCAAGACCTACAAATGGCTACACCTTC. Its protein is CAWSVGEGRARPTNGYTF.

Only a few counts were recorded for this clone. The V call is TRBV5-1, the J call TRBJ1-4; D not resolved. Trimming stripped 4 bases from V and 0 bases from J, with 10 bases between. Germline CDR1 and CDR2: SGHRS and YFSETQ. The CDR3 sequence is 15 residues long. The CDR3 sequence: CASSPDTATNEKLFF. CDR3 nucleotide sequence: TGCGCCAGCAGCCCCGACACCGCAACTAATGAAAAACTGTTTTTT.

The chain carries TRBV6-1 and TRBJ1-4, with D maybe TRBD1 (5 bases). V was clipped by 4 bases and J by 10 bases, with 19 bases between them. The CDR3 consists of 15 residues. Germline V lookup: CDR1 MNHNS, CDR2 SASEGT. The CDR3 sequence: CASSASIAPGRKLFF. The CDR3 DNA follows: TGTGCCAGCAGTGCTTCGATAGCCCCGGGGCGAAAACTGTTTTTT.

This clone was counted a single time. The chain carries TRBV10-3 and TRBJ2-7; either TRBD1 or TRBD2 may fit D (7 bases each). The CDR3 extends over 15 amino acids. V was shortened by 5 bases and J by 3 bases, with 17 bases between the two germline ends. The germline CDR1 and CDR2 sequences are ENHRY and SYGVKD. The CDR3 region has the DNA TGTGCCATCAGTCGTGACAGGGCTAGCGGCTACGAGCAGTACTTC. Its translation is CAISRDRASGYEQYF.

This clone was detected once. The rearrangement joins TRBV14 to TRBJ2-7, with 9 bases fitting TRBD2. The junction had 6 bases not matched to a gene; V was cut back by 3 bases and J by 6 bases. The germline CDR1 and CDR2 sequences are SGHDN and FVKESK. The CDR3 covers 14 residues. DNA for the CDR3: TGTGCCAGCAGCCATATAGCGGGAGAGCGCGAGCAGTACTTC. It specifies CASSHIAGEREQYF. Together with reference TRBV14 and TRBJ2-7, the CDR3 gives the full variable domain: EAGVTQFPSHSVIEKGQTVTLRCDPISGHDNLYWYRRVMGKEIKFLLHFVKESKQDESGMPNNRFLAERTGGTYSTLKVQPAELEDSGVYFCASSHIAGEREQYFGPGTRLTVT.

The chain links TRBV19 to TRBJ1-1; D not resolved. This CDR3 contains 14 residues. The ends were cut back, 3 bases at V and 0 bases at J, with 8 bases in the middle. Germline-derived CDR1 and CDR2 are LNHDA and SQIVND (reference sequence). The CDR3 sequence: CASSMVDLNTEAFF. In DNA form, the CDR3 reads TGTGCCAGTAGTATGGTAGACTTGAACACTGAAGCTTTCTTT.